Below, one T cell receptor beta chain is given with its context. Its antigen remains unknown. Profiled with immunoSEQ multiplex PCR; TCRdb holds only in-frame clones, not every one. The sample has 94,000 or so clones; roughly 93% are singletons. The data stem from a study of siplizumab effects on memory and regulatory T cells. The CDR3 covers 17 residues. Trimming removed 1 base at V and 4 bases at J, with 18 bases between. CDR1 MGHRA and CDR2 YSYEKL come from the germline V gene. Regarding the study as a whole: Solely a minor proportion of alloreactive clones could be assigned to unstimulated subsets. Researchers could not give a naive or memory phenotype to roughly 75-95% of proliferating CD4+ or CD8+ clones.

This TCR was sampled from a human donor in good health. The chain recombines TRBV4-1 with TRBJ2-3; D uncertain. Sequences were obtained from CD8+ T cells sorted from blood. For the CDR3, the DNA is TGCGCCAGCAGCCAAGTGTCTGGGCAGAGCCGAGCAGATACGCAGTATTTT. This sequence encodes CASSQVSGQSRADTQYF.